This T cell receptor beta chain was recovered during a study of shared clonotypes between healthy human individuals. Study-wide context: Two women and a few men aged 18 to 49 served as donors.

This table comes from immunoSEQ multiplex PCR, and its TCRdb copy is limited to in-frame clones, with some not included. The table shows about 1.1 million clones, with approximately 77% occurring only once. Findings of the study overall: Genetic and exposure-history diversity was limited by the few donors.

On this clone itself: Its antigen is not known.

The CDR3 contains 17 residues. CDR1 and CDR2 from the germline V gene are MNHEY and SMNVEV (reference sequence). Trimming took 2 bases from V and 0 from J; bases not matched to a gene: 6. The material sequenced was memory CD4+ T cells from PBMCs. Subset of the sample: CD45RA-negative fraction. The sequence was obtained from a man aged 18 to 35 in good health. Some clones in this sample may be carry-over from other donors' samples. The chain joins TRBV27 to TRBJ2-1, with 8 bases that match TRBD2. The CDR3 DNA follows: TGTGCCAGCAGTTTAACGGCTAGCGGGTACTCCTACAATGAGCAGTTCTTC. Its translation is CASSLTASGYSYNEQFF.